This TCR beta chain appears in the sequencing data of a study of identical twins. CDR3 length: 16 residues. Trimming removed 1 base from V and 3 bases from J; junction bases left unmatched: 7. Looked up from germline, CDR1 is SGHVS and CDR2 is FQNEAQ. MiXCR, run by TCRdb on the 5' RACE reads, gives a single entry per CDR3 protein. The table records under 900,000 distinct CDR3 sequences, about 20% of them present only once. Another study also made use of these data, one on T cells expressing NK-cell markers. As that report states: It was from sorted CD3+CD56+NKG2C+, CD3+CD56+NKG2C- and CD3+CD56-NKG2C+ T cells that TCR beta repertoires came. The eight sequenced donors comprised seven who were HCMV-seropositive and one who was seronegative. Of the CD8+ T cell pool in 6 or 7 donors, roughly 1.0-7.5% was accounted for by dominant NKG2C+ clonotypes.

The sequence came from a woman aged 18-29 years in good health. The chain couples TRBV7-8 to TRBJ2-3; 7 bases are a match to TRBD2. Input material: PBMCs. The CDR3 DNA is TGTGCCAGCAGCTTAGTAGCGGGTGCCTTAACAGATACGCAGTATTTT. This gives the protein CASSLVAGALTDTQYF.